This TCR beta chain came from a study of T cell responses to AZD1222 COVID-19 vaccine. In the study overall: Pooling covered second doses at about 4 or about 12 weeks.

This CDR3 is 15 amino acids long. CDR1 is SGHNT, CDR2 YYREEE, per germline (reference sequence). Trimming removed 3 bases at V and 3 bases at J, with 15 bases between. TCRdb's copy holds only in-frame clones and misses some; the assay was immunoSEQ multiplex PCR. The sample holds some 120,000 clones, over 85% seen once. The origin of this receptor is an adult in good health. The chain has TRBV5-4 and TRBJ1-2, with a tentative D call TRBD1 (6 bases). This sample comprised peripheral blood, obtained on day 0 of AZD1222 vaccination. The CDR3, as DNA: TGTGCCAGCAGCTCGACAGGACGCGGGGACTATGGCTACACCTTC. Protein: CASSSTGRGDYGYTF.